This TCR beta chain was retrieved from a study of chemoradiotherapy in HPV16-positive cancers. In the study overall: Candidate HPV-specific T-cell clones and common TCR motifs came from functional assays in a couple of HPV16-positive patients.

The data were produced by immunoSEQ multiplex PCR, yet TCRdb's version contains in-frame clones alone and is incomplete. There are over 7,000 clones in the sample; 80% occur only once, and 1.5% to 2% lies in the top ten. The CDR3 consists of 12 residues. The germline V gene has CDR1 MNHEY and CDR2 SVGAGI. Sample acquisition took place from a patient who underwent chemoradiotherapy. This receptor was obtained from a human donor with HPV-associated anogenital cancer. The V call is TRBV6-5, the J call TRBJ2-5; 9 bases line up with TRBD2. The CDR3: CAAGGYQETQYF. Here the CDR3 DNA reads TGTGCGGCGGGGGGGTACCAAGAGACCCAGTACTTC.